What follows are 25 T cell receptor beta chains derived from one specimen sequenced in a study of blood T cells in healthy people across ages. Through a sample-barcoded 5' primer and a J-beta primer mix, a second PCR was run for roughly 6 to 11 cycles. Via MiXCR, TCRdb re-called the 5' RACE reads, giving one row per CDR3 protein. The top ten clones hold 10% to 15% of a sample with 650,000 to 1,000,000 distinct CDR3 sequences, about 37% of them seen once. The sequencing input was blood. These receptors all come from a young man in good health.

This clonotype was seen a handful of times. The chain carries TRBV27 and TRBJ1-1; TRBD1 is a possible D gene (5 bases). The CDR3 covers 13 residues. Trimming pared 6 bases from V and 2 bases from J, leaving 10 bases between. Germline V lookup: CDR1 MNHEY, CDR2 SMNVEV (reference sequence). The DNA for the CDR3 is TGTGCCAGCAGAGGGGTGAGAAACACTGAAGCTTTCTTT. Encoded protein: CASRGVRNTEAFF.

CDR3 region: CASSRTIQRAGEQYF. CDR3 DNA sequence: TGTGCCAGCAGCCGAACTATACAGAGGGCCGGCGAGCAGTACTTC. V usage is TRBV7-9 and J usage is TRBJ2-5; TRBD2 is a possible D gene (5 bases). The J call is uncertain, as TRBJ2-7 better fits the DNA end. The CDR3 has 15 residues. Germline V gene data show CDR1 as SEHNR and CDR2 as FQNEAQ (reference sequence).

The chain joins TRBV7-9 to TRBJ1-4; no clear D gene. From germline, CDR1 is SEHNR and CDR2 FQNEAQ (reference sequence). The V and J ends lost 1 base and 0 bases respectively, with 6 bases between them. The CDR3 has 15 amino acids. The CDR3 is CASSLGAATNEKLFF. In DNA, the CDR3 is TGTGCCAGCAGCTTAGGGGCGGCAACTAATGAAAAACTGTTTTTT.

About this clonotype: An end of the junction does not agree with germline; a read error may underlie this. This chain uses TRBV7-9 with TRBJ2-5; 9 bases map to TRBD1. Judging by the DNA end, TRBJ2-7 fits better; the J call may be wrong. The germline V gene has CDR1 SEHNR and CDR2 FQNEAQ (reference sequence). This CDR3 is built from 15 residues. The CDR3, as DNA: TGTGCCTGCAGCTCCACAGACAGGGGGGGCGACGAGCAGTACTTC. Protein product: CACSSTDRGGDEQYF.

In this sample, this clonotype turned up once. A much larger clone differs from this one at a single base, so this may be a read error. The gene calls are TRBV20-1 and TRBJ2-7; 13 nucleotides match TRBD2. The germline V gene encodes CDR1 DFQATT and CDR2 SNEGSKA (reference sequence). This CDR3 region has 13 residues. CDR3 nucleotides: TGCAAGCCGACTAGCGGGGGGTCCTCTATGCAGTACTTC. Translated, it gives CKPTSGGSSMQYF.

This rearrangement joins TRBV6-1 to TRBJ1-5; TRBD1 might be the D (5 bases). Germline assignment: CDR1 MNHNS and CDR2 SASEGT. The CDR3 length is 14 residues. The V end was cut by 6 bases, the J end by 5 bases, with 14 bases between. The chain's CDR3 is CASRRGTTDQPQHF. For the CDR3, the DNA is TGTGCCAGCAGGAGAGGGACTACCGATCAGCCCCAGCATTTT.

The rearrangement links TRBV6-2 or TRBV6-3 to TRBJ2-1; weak D call: TRBD2 (7 bases). The CDR3 totals 15 residues. Germline CDR1 MNHEY, CDR2 SVGEGT. V lost 6 bases, J lost 4 bases, and 16 bases lay in between. The CDR3 here is CASSVRGGGYNEQFF. The CDR3 DNA sequence: TGTGCCAGCAGCGTCAGGGGCGGGGGATACAATGAGCAGTTCTTC.

The J gene is TRBJ2-1, the V gene TRBV3-1; 10 nucleotides align to TRBD2. Germline V CDR1 and CDR2: LGHDT, YNNKEL (reference sequence). CDR3 size: 16 residues. The J segment lost 3 bases and the V segment lost 1 base, leaving 3 bases of the junction unmatched. This chain's CDR3 is CASSQAQRGGYNEQFF. The CDR3 nucleotides are TGTGCCAGCAGCCAAGCGCAGCGGGGGGGCTACAATGAGCAGTTCTTC.

Only a few counts were recorded for this clonotype. The chain employs TRBV20-1 and TRBJ2-3, with 9 bases matching TRBD1. Germline assignment: CDR1 DFQATT and CDR2 SNEGSKA (reference sequence). V shed 1 base and J 2 bases; nucleotides not matched to a gene: 4. The CDR3 is made up of 15 amino acids. The CDR3 loop reads CSARVRDRDTDTQYF. DNA for the CDR3: TGCAGTGCTAGAGTACGGGACAGGGACACAGATACGCAGTATTTT.

A single count supports this clonotype. At one end, the junction sequence differs from germline, possibly due to a read error. The chain couples TRBV7-2 to TRBJ2-3; the D gene is possibly TRBD2 (5 bases). CDR3 length: 15 amino acids. Germline V gene data show CDR1 as SGHTA and CDR2 as FQGNSA. The CDR3 is CARSPREGMEDTQYF. CDR3 sequence (DNA): TGTGCCCGCAGCCCCCGCGAGGGAATGGAAGATACGCAGTATTTT.

The chain links TRBV23-1 to TRBJ1-5; D unclear. TRBV23-1 falls under the ORF class, with uncertain function. CDR3 length: 16 amino acids. V lost 3 bases and J lost 2, with 14 bases in between. The CDR3 loop is CASSHSEAGGNQPQHF. CDR3 bases: TGCGCCAGCAGTCATTCCGAGGCCGGAGGCAATCAGCCCCAGCATTTT.

This clonotype was observed many times. This chain joins TRBV6-6 and TRBJ2-5; D not resolved. Germline V lookup: CDR1 MNHNY, CDR2 SVGAGI (reference sequence). Trimming took 6 bases from V and 5 from J, leaving 13 bases between them. The CDR3 contains 13 residues. The CDR3 region is CASSPPALETQYF. In DNA form, the CDR3 reads TGTGCCAGCAGCCCCCCCGCGTTGGAGACCCAGTACTTC.

This clonotype was seen repeatedly, ten times or more. This chain joins TRBV15 and TRBJ2-1; the D gene is possibly TRBD2 (6 bases). This CDR3 comprises 15 residues. Germline values: CDR1 LNHNV, CDR2 YYDKDF (reference sequence). V was clipped by 2 bases and J by 1 base, with 9 bases between them. The CDR3 reads CATSRTGLSYNEQFF. The DNA for the CDR3 is TGTGCCACCAGCAGAACGGGACTGTCCTACAATGAGCAGTTCTTC.

As concerns this clonotype: Sequence at one end of the junction differs from germline and may be a read error. The J gene is TRBJ2-7, the V gene TRBV29-1, with D uncertain. There are 12 residues in the CDR3. The germline V gene has CDR1 SQVTM and CDR2 ANQGSEA. CDR3 bases: TGCAGCGGGGCGGACGGCTCCTACGAGCGGTACTTC. It specifies CSGADGSYERYF.

The rearrangement joins TRBV18 to TRBJ1-5; D is unresolved. The germline gives CDR1 KGHSH, CDR2 LQKENI. V was shortened by 3 bases and J by 3 bases, with 9 bases between the two germline ends. This CDR3 is built from 14 residues. CDR3: CASSPGRDNQPQHF. The CDR3 DNA reads TGTGCCAGCTCACCTGGAAGGGACAATCAGCCCCAGCATTTT.

The sample holds many counts of this clonotype. In DNA form, the CDR3 reads TGTGCCAGCAGTTCCCCCCTCGGGACAGGGGGATACCAAGAGACCCAGTACTTC. It yields the protein CASSSPLGTGGYQETQYF. The V gene is TRBV6-2 or TRBV6-3, the J gene TRBJ2-5; 11 bases agree with TRBD1. This CDR3 has 18 amino acids. The V gene end was trimmed by 4 bases and the J gene end by 0 bases; junction bases not matched to a gene: 10. Per germline, CDR1 MNHEY and CDR2 SVGEGT.

V usage is TRBV9 and J usage is TRBJ2-1, with no clear D. Per the germline V gene, CDR1 is SGDLS and CDR2 is YYNGEE. The CDR3 is 15 amino acids. The V end lost 0 bases, the J end lost 3 bases, and 10 bases lay between the germline ends. The CDR3 DNA follows: TGTGCCAGCAGCGTAGACTGGGCCAGCTACAATGAGCAGTTCTTC. Amino acids: CASSVDWASYNEQFF. The complete variable domain, with remaining parts taken from reference TRBV9 and TRBJ2-1, reads DSGVTQTPKHLITATGQRVTLRCSPRSGDLSVYWYQQSLDQGLQFLIQYYNGEERAKGNILERFSAQQFPDLHSELNLSSLELGDSALYFCASSVDWASYNEQFFGPGTRLTVL.

This clonotype was seen a handful of times. The chain couples TRBV20-1 to TRBJ1-6; TRBD1 matches at 8 bases. The J segment lost 4 bases and the V segment lost 1 base, leaving 3 bases of the junction unmatched. Germline assignment: CDR1 DFQATT and CDR2 SNEGSKA (reference sequence). The CDR3 spans 15 residues. CDR3: CSARGGQVYNSPLHF. The CDR3 DNA sequence: TGCAGTGCTAGAGGGGGACAGGTTTATAATTCACCCCTCCACTTT.

The rearrangement joins TRBV6-2 or TRBV6-3 to TRBJ1-1; 7 nucleotides align to TRBD1. J lost 3 bases, V lost 8 bases, and 9 bases had no gene match. Germline loops: CDR1 MNHEY, CDR2 SVGEGT. CDR3 length: 14 residues. The CDR3 DNA reads TGTGCCAGCGGAGACAGGGTCCGGGACACTGAAGCTTTCTTT. This codes for CASGDRVRDTEAFF.

CDR3 DNA sequence: TGCAGTGCTCCTAGTATCGGACTTGACTTTTCGAACACTGAAGCTTTCTTT. Translation: CSAPSIGLDFSNTEAFF. The V gene is TRBV20-1, the J gene TRBJ1-1, with unresolved D. Germline V gene sequence: CDR1 DFQATT, CDR2 SNEGSKA (reference sequence). V shed 5 bases and J shed 1 base, with 23 bases lying between them. This CDR3 region has 17 residues.

This clonotype was seen at least ten times. This CDR3 is CASSPRDRATDTQYF. The CDR3 coding sequence is TGTGCCAGCTCACCCCGGGACAGGGCCACAGATACGCAGTATTTT. The J gene is TRBJ2-3, the V gene TRBV18, with 9 nucleotides matching TRBD1. Germline-derived CDR1 and CDR2 are KGHSH and LQKENI. The CDR3 is made up of 15 amino acids. After removal of 3 bases from V and 2 bases from J, the junction contained 3 bases not matched to a gene. Full variable domain (missing parts from reference TRBV18 and TRBJ2-3): NAGVMQNPRHLVRRRGQEARLRCSPMKGHSHVYWYRQLPEEGLKFMVYLQKENIIDESGMPKERFSAEFPKEGPSILRIQQVVRGDSAAYFCASSPRDRATDTQYFGPGTRLTVL.

V gene TRBV21-1 combines with J gene TRBJ2-5; TRBD2 was called by the table and not checked on the DNA. TRBV21-1 constitutes a pseudogene. This CDR3 comprises 16 residues. CDR3 protein: CASSTGLAGRKETQYF. In DNA, the CDR3 is TGTGCCAGCAGCACGGGACTAGCGGGCCGTAAAGAGACCCAGTACTTC.

This clonotype was picked up a small number of times. The chain combines TRBV4-3 with TRBJ1-4; D is perhaps TRBD1 (6 bases). The germline V and J ends were trimmed by 0 bases and 8 bases, with 16 bases remaining between them. Germline V gene sequence: CDR1 LGHNA, CDR2 YSLEER. CDR3 size: 16 residues. In DNA form, the CDR3 reads TGCGCCAGCAGCCAAGATGGTGGGACACTTGGCGAAAAACTGTTTTTT. Translating it yields CASSQDGGTLGEKLFF.

The rearrangement links TRBV5-1 to TRBJ2-7; maybe TRBD1 (5 bases). V was cut by 2 bases and J by 5 bases, with 20 bases left in between. This CDR3 is built from 16 residues. CDR1 is SGHRS, CDR2 YFSETQ, per germline. CDR3 sequence reads: CASSLYAGSEVNEQYF. CDR3 sequence (DNA): TGCGCCAGCAGCTTATATGCAGGGTCCGAGGTAAACGAGCAGTACTTC.

V gene TRBV10-3 combines with J gene TRBJ1-1; D not certain. This CDR3 has 13 amino acids. CDR1 ENHRY and CDR2 SYGVKD come from the germline V gene. With 6 bases removed from V and 1 base from J, the gap between germline ends came to 9 bases. In nucleotides, the CDR3 is TGTGCCATCAGGGGCACCTCGAACACTGAAGCTTTCTTT. Protein: CAIRGTSNTEAFF.